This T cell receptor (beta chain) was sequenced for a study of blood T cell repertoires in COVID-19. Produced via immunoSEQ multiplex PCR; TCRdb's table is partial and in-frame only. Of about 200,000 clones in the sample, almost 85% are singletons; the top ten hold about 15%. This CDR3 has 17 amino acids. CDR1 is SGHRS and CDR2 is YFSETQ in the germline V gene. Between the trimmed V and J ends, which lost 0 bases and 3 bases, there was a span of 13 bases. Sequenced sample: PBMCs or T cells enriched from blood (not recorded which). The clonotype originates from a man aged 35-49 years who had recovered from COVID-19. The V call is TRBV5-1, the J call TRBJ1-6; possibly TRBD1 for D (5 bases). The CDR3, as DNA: TGCGCCAGCAGCTTGGTGCAGGGCCGCGACTATAATTCACCCCTCCACTTT. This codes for CASSLVQGRDYNSPLHF.